Described below is a single TCR beta chain sequence and its context. This sample is part of a study of Ad26.COV2.S vaccination and SARS-CoV-2 variants. CDR1 and CDR2 (germline): GTSNPN, SVGIG (reference sequence). This CDR3 has 15 amino acids. V was cut by 1 base and J by 0 bases, with 11 bases left in between. TCRdb's table, derived via immunoSEQ multiplex PCR, lists solely in-frame clones and lacks some. The table includes about 460,000 clones, roughly nine tenths detected once. Regarding treatment: 15 to 20 received Ad26.COV2.S at low or high dose, single or two shots; a few received placebo; per-sample allocation not given. The samples were gathered on day 63 after the first injection of vaccine or placebo.

This clonotype was obtained from a person aged 18-65 years who received the Ad26.COV2.S COVID-19 vaccine or a placebo. The sequencing here drew on peripheral blood, taken in a trial of Ad26.COV2.S vaccine versus placebo. This rearrangement joins TRBV30 to TRBJ2-3, with D maybe TRBD1 (6 bases). Written as DNA, the CDR3 is TGTGCCTGGAGTGAGACAGGTATTAGCACAGATACGCAGTATTTT. Translating it yields CAWSETGISTDTQYF.